This TCR beta chain was recorded in a study of blood T cell repertoires in COVID-19. Study overall: From the United States, Italy and Spain came samples of acute and convalescent COVID-19.

The V gene end was trimmed by 6 bases and the J gene end by 6 bases; junction bases not matched to a gene: 11. Germline V gene data show CDR1 as SGDLS and CDR2 as YYNGEE. The CDR3 spans 16 residues. Method: immunoSEQ multiplex PCR; TCRdb's copy keeps in-frame clones and lacks some. The sample yields 200,000 to 250,000 clones, roughly four fifths seen once. The rearrangement joins TRBV9 to TRBJ2-3, with TRBD2 matching 12 bases. The sequence came from a man aged 35-49 years who had recovered from COVID-19. Specimen: PBMCs or T cells enriched from blood (not recorded which). CDR3 region: CASTPTSGRITDTQYF. CDR3 nucleotides: TGTGCCAGCACCCCGACTAGCGGGAGAATCACGGATACGCAGTATTTT.